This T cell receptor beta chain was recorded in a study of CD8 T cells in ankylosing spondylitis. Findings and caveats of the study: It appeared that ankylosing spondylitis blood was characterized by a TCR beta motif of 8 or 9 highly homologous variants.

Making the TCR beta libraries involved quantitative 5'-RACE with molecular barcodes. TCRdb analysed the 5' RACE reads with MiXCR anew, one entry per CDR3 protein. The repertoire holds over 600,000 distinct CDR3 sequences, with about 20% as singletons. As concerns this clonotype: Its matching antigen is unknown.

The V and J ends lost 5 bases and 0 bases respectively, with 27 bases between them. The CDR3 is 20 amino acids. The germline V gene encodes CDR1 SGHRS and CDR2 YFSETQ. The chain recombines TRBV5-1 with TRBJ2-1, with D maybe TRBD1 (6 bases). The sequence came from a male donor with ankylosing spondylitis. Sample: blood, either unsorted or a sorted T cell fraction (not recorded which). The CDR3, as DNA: TGCGCCAGCAGTCACTCCCGAGGGCCCCAGGGGTTGCGCTCCTACAATGAGCAGTTCTTC. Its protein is CASSHSRGPQGLRSYNEQFF.